The 21 T cell receptor beta chains given below trace back to one sample, sequenced in a study of cytomegalovirus exposure and HLA in healthy donors. Primers: 60 Vbeta forward and 13 Jbeta reverse. Clones were sequenced by immunoSEQ multiplex PCR, and TCRdb holds only the in-frame ones, with some missing. Altogether around 61,000 clones are present, about 80% being singletons, with the ten largest covering approximately 1.5%. Material for sequencing was PBMCs. All receptors come from a man in his forties in good health and CMV-seronegative.

This clone was picked up one time. The rearrangement uses TRBV27 and TRBJ2-7; TRBD2 might be the D (5 bases). The germline CDR1 and CDR2 sequences are MNHEY and SMNVEV (reference sequence). V was clipped by 6 bases and J by 2 bases, with 20 bases between them. The CDR3 sequence is 16 residues long. The CDR3 DNA is TGTGCCAGCAGCGCCCCATGGGAGCGGATAGCCTACGAGCAGTACGTC. The encoded protein is CASSAPWERIAYEQYV.

This clone was seen once. V usage is TRBV6-4 and J usage is TRBJ2-3; 7 bases agree with TRBD1. With 5 bases clipped from V and 4 bases from J, the junction kept 3 bases outside the gene matches. CDR3 length equals 13 residues. Germline CDR1 and CDR2: MRHNA and SNTAGT. Here the CDR3 reads CASSKDRPDTQYF. CDR3 DNA: TGTGCCAGCAGTAAGGACAGGCCAGATACGCAGTATTTT.

By frequency in the sample, this clone is medium-sized. CDR3 amino acids: CASSPTSGGSTDTQYF. The CDR3 nucleotides are TGTGCCAGCAGTCCGACTAGCGGGGGGAGCACAGATACGCAGTATTTT. The chain employs TRBV28 and TRBJ2-3; 13 bases map to TRBD2. CDR3 length: 16 amino acids. The junction had 2 bases not matched to a gene; V was cut back by 5 bases and J by 0 bases. Germline-derived CDR1 and CDR2 are MDHEN and SYDVKM.

The chain recombines TRBV5-1 with TRBJ2-5; 7 bases fit TRBD2. The CDR3 is 17 amino acids. The V gene end was trimmed by 4 bases and the J gene end by 1 base; junction bases not matched to a gene: 13. Per germline, CDR1 SGHRS and CDR2 YFSETQ. CDR3 coding DNA: TGCGCCAGCAGCCCCACCCCTCCGGGGGGTATCCAAGAGACCCAGTACTTC. This encodes CASSPTPPGGIQETQYF.

This sequence joins TRBV7-9 and TRBJ1-1; D remains unclear. Germline V gives CDR1 SEHNR, CDR2 FQNEAQ (reference sequence). The germline V and J ends were trimmed by 0 bases and 4 bases, with 12 bases remaining between them. The CDR3 has 15 residues. Here the CDR3 reads CASSLAQVPSTEAFF. The CDR3 DNA reads as TGTGCCAGCAGCTTAGCGCAGGTCCCGTCCACTGAAGCTTTCTTT.

V and J are TRBV2 and TRBJ1-4, with 10 bases identical to TRBD1. The V gene end was trimmed by 2 bases and the J gene end by 8 bases; junction bases not matched to a gene: 8. Germline V gives CDR1 SNHLY, CDR2 FYNNEI. This CDR3 is 16 amino acids long. In nucleotides, the CDR3 is TGTGCCAGCAGTGAAAGTTTTGGGACAGGGGTCGAAAAACTGTTTTTT. Protein product: CASSESFGTGVEKLFF.

This chain links TRBV6-4 with TRBJ2-1, with 11 bases that match TRBD2. Germline CDR1 reads MRHNA; CDR2 reads SNTAGT. The CDR3 covers 17 residues. J lost 6 bases, V lost 4 bases, and 11 bases had no gene match. The DNA of the CDR3 is TGTGCCAGCAGTGTTTCTAGCGGGGGGCTCGTGGGCAATGAGCAGTTCTTC. Its protein is CASSVSSGGLVGNEQFF.

A single count supports this clone. This chain joins TRBV11-2 and TRBJ2-5; 8 nucleotides align to TRBD2. The trim removed 4 bases at V and 4 bases at J, leaving 8 bases unmatched. Per the germline V gene, CDR1 is SGHAT and CDR2 is FQNNGV. The CDR3 covers 15 residues. The CDR3 loop is CASSSPGLVTETQYF. CDR3 DNA sequence: TGTGCCAGCAGCTCTCCGGGACTAGTTACAGAGACCCAGTACTTC. Complete variable domain (other parts from reference TRBV11-2 and TRBJ2-5): EAGVAQSPRYKIIEKRQSVAFWCNPISGHATLYWYQQILGQGPKLLIQFQNNGVVDDSQLPKDRFSAERLKGVDSTLKIQPAKLEDSAVYLCASSSPGLVTETQYFGPGTRLLVL.

CDR3: CASSQTGTGGLVGYTF. CDR3 bases: TGTGCCAGCTCACAAACCGGGACAGGGGGCCTAGTGGGCTACACCTTC. The chain employs TRBV18 and TRBJ1-2, with TRBD1 matching 12 bases. The germline gives CDR1 KGHSH, CDR2 LQKENI. Trimming removed 4 bases from V and 8 bases from J; junction bases left unmatched: 11. This CDR3 spans 16 amino acids.

V gene TRBV11-2 combines with J gene TRBJ2-7; 8 bases line up with TRBD2. The junction had 10 bases not matched to a gene; V was cut back by 5 bases and J by 1 base. Germline V gene sequence: CDR1 SGHAT, CDR2 FQNNGV. There are 16 residues in the CDR3. This chain's CDR3 is CASSILARGASYEQYF. Written as DNA, the CDR3 is TGTGCCAGCAGCATCCTAGCGCGGGGGGCATCCTACGAGCAGTACTTC.

The chain carries TRBV10-2 and TRBJ1-5; no clear D. The CDR3 loop spans 12 amino acids. Trimming took off 5 bases at V and 4 bases at J, with 6 bases between the two ends. Germline values: CDR1 WSHSY, CDR2 SAAADI. CDR3 in DNA: TGCGCCAGCAGTTACCAGAATCAGCCCCAGCATTTT. Translation gives CASSYQNQPQHF.

The rearrangement uses TRBV29-1 and TRBJ2-1; tentative D call: TRBD2 (5 bases). The V end was cut by 6 bases, the J end by 6 bases, with 15 bases between. Germline V gene data show CDR1 as SQVTM and CDR2 as ANQGSEA. CDR3 length: 13 residues. The CDR3 is CSVGLGPINEQFF. The CDR3 DNA follows: TGCAGCGTAGGACTCGGGCCTATCAATGAGCAGTTCTTC.

The V and J genes are TRBV7-2 and TRBJ2-2; 7 bases line up with TRBD2. Germline CDR1 and CDR2: SGHTA and FQGNSA. This CDR3 is built from 18 residues. V lost 1 base, J lost 0 bases, and 8 bases stayed unmatched. The CDR3 DNA reads TGTGCCAGCAGCTTAGACCCAGCGGGGACCGCGAACACCGGGGAGCTGTTTTTT. It translates to CASSLDPAGTANTGELFF.

The chain has TRBV6-4 and TRBJ2-3; D is possibly TRBD2 (6 bases). The CDR3 totals 15 residues. CDR1 is MRHNA, CDR2 SNTAGT, per germline. The ends were cut back, 0 bases at V and 2 bases at J, with 9 bases in the middle. In nucleotides, the CDR3 is TGTGCCAGCAGTGACTCGGCGGGGCCCACAGATACGCAGTATTTT. Protein product: CASSDSAGPTDTQYF.

The chain carries TRBV4-1 and TRBJ1-2; unclear D gene. This CDR3 region has 14 residues. Germline V gene data show CDR1 as MGHRA and CDR2 as YSYEKL. Trimming left V 4 bases short and J 2 bases short, with 11 bases between. In DNA form, the CDR3 reads TGCGCCAGCAGCCCCCTAGGCAGAAACTATGGCTACACCTTC. Translating it yields CASSPLGRNYGYTF.

Details on this clone: A read error may produce the germline difference seen at one junction end. The sample holds other DNA sequences that translate to the same CDR3. The chain joins TRBV7-9 to TRBJ1-2, with a weak D call TRBD1 (5 bases). The CDR3 contains 12 residues. Looked up from germline, CDR1 is SEHNR and CDR2 is FQNEAQ (reference sequence). This CDR3 reads CASSFTGFGYTF. In nucleotides, the CDR3 is TGTGCCAGCAGCTTTACAGGTTTTGGCTACACTTTC.

The chain recombines TRBV11-3 with TRBJ1-5; D call uncertain. The V and J ends lost 4 bases and 6 bases respectively, with 7 bases between them. Germline V lookup: CDR1 SGHNT, CDR2 YENEEA. CDR3 length: 12 amino acids. The CDR3 DNA reads TGTGCCAGCAGCTCCCTATTTCAGCCCCAGCATTTT. Translated: CASSSLFQPQHF.

The chain employs TRBV6-7 and TRBJ1-3; D uncertain. TRBV6-7 is reported as an ORF; its role is uncertain. The CDR3 has 11 amino acids. The V and J ends lost 7 bases and 6 bases respectively, with 7 bases between them. The CDR3 nucleotides read TGTGCCAGCACCTTACTAAACACCATATATTTT. Amino acids: CASTLLNTIYF.

This rearrangement joins TRBV7-9 to TRBJ1-1, with 10 bases lining up with TRBD1. Germline-derived CDR1 and CDR2 are SEHNR and FQNEAQ (reference sequence). The length of the CDR3 is 14 residues. The V and J ends lost 6 bases and 5 bases, in that order; junction bases with no gene match: 6. CDR3 loop: CASRGTGEGTEAFF. The CDR3 coding sequence is TGTGCCAGCAGGGGGACAGGGGAGGGAACTGAAGCTTTCTTT.

This chain links TRBV30 with TRBJ1-6, with 10 bases aligning to TRBD1. V was clipped by 4 bases and J by 10 bases; unmatched bases: 4. CDR3 length equals 13 residues. CDR1 and CDR2 from the germline V gene are GTSNPN and SVGIG (reference sequence). The CDR3 here is CAWNDRGRSPLHF. For the CDR3, the DNA is TGTGCCTGGAATGACAGGGGGCGGTCACCCCTCCACTTT.

The chain recombines TRBV14 with TRBJ2-1; 10 bases match TRBD2. This CDR3 is built from 17 residues. Germline-derived CDR1 and CDR2 are SGHDN and FVKESK. After removal of 3 bases from V and 7 bases from J, the junction contained 12 bases not matched to a gene. CDR3 nucleotide sequence: TGTGCCAGCAGCCATTACATGAGGACTAGCGGCGAGAATGAGCAGTTCTTC. Its translation is CASSHYMRTSGENEQFF.